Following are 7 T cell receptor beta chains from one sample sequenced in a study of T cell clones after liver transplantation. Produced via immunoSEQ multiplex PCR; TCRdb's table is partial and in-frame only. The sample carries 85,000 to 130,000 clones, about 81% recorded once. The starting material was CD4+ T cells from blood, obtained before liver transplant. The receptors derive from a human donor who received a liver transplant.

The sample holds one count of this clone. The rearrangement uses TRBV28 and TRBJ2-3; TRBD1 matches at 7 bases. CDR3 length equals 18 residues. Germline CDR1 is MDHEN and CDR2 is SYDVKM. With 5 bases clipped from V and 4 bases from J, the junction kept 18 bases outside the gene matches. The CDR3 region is CASSPPRSTGLYADTQYF. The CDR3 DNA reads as TGTGCCAGCAGTCCGCCCCGCTCGACAGGGTTGTACGCAGATACGCAGTATTTT.

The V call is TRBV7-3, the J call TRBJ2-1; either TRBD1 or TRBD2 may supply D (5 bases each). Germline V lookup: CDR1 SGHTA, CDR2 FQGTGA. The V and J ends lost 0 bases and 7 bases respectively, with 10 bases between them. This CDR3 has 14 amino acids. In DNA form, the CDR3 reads TGTGCCAGCAGCTTAACCGGGGCAGGGAATGAGCAGTTCTTC. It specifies CASSLTGAGNEQFF. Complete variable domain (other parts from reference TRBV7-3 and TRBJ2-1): GAGVSQTPSNKVTEKGKYVELRCDPISGHTALYWYRQSLGQGPEFLIYFQGTGAADDSGLPNDRFFAVRPEGSVSTLKIQRTERGDSAVYLCASSLTGAGNEQFFGPGTRLTVL.

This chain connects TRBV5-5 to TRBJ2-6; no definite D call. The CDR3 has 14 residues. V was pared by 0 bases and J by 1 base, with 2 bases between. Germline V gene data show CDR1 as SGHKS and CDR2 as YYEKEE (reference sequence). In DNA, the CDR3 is TGTGCCAGCAGCTTGGTTTCTGGGGCCAACGTCCTGACTTTC. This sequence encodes CASSLVSGANVLTF.

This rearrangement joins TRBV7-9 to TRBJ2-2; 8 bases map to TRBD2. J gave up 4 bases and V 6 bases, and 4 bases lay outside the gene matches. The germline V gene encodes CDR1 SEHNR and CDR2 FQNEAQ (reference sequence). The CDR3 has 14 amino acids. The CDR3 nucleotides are TGTGCCAGCAGTAGACTAGCGAGCACCGGGGAGCTGTTTTTT. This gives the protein CASSRLASTGELFF.

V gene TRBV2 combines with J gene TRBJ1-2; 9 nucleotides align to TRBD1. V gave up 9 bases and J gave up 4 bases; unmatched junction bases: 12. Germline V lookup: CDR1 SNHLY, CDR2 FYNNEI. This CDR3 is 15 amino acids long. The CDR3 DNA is TGTGCCAGAGCGCCTCGGGGGACAGGGACCTATGGCTACACCTTC. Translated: CARAPRGTGTYGYTF.

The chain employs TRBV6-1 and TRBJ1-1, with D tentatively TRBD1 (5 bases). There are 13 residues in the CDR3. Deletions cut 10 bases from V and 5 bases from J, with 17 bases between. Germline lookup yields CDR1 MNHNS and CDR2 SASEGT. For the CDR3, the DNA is TGTGCCACCAGGTTACAGGAGCATACTGAAGCTTTCTTT. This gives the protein CATRLQEHTEAFF.

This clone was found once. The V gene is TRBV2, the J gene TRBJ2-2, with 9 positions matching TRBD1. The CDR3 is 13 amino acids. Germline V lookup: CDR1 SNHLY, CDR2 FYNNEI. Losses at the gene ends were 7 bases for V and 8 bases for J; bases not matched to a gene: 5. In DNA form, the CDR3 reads TGTGCCAGCACCTCGGACAGGGGAGGGGAGCTGTTTTTT. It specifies CASTSDRGGELFF.